This TCR beta chain was sequenced for a study of cytomegalovirus exposure and HLA in healthy donors. Study observations and caveats: Sequencing likely caused a cluster of highly shared sequence variants. In the analysis, some V segments, TRBV6-2 and TRBV6-3 included, were excluded as indistinguishable. Earlier findings revealed that most TCR beta V segments proved productive either about 87% or about 30% of the time.

The length of the CDR3 is 16 residues. Trimming pared 0 bases from V and 4 bases from J, leaving 14 bases between. Germline-derived CDR1 and CDR2 are SGDLS and YYNGEE. The PCR was carried out with 60 Vbeta primers and 13 Jbeta primers. Sequenced by immunoSEQ multiplex PCR; TCRdb stores in-frame clones only, minus some. The data contain tens of thousands of clones, roughly 84% of them seen just once; the ten biggest clones take up 2% to 2.5%. As regards this clone: Its antigen is currently unknown.

The chain couples TRBV9 to TRBJ2-1; tentatively, D is TRBD2 (5 bases). The sequence came from a woman in her fifties or sixties in good health and CMV-seronegative. The sample taken for sequencing was PBMCs. The CDR3 loop reads CASSVVALARYNEQFF. The CDR3 nucleotides read TGTGCCAGCAGCGTAGTCGCATTAGCGCGTTACAATGAGCAGTTCTTC.